The 2 T cell receptor beta chains in this list originate from one sample, sequenced in a study of blood T cell repertoires in COVID-19. The data were produced by immunoSEQ multiplex PCR, yet TCRdb's version contains in-frame clones alone and is incomplete. The sample has 150,000 to 200,000 clones, roughly 84% seen once; the top ten hold roughly 8.6%. Sequencing was carried out using PBMCs or T cells enriched from blood (not recorded which). The origin of the receptors is a woman aged 50 to 60 who had recovered from COVID-19.

The rearrangement joins TRBV4-2 to TRBJ1-5, with D hard to call. CDR3 length: 14 residues. Trimming cost V 1 base and J 5 bases, with 9 bases left between them. Germline CDR1 and CDR2: LGHNA and YNFKEQ. DNA for the CDR3: TGTGCCAGCAGCCAAGTCACGGGAGATCAGCCCCAGCATTTT. Translating it yields CASSQVTGDQPQHF.

With respect to this clone: The same CDR3 is also encoded by other DNA sequences in this sample. V usage is TRBV7-8 and J usage is TRBJ2-7, with D possibly TRBD1 on 6 matching bases. The CDR3 covers 13 residues. V was pared by 3 bases and J by 4 bases, with 10 bases between. Germline CDR1 reads SGHVS; CDR2 reads FQNEAQ. The CDR3 loop is CASSFDRSYEQYF. The DNA for the CDR3 is TGTGCCAGCAGCTTTGACAGGTCATACGAGCAGTACTTC. Filled out from reference TRBV7-8 and TRBJ2-7, the complete variable domain reads GAGVSQSPRYKVAKRGQDVALRCDPISGHVSLFWYQQALGQGPEFLTYFQNEAQLDKSGLPSDRFFAERPEGSVSTLKIQRTQQEDSAVYLCASSFDRSYEQYFGPGTRLTVT.